This TCR beta chain was sequenced during a study of cytomegalovirus exposure and HLA in healthy donors. Looked up from germline, CDR1 is MRHNA and CDR2 is SNTAGT. V lost 5 bases to trimming and J lost 10 bases; unmatched junction nucleotides: 10. This CDR3 contains 14 residues. The PCR was carried out with 60 Vbeta primers and 13 Jbeta primers. Clones were sequenced by immunoSEQ multiplex PCR, and TCRdb holds only the in-frame ones, with some missing. The table has roughly 100,000 clones, around 64% seen once. Sequencing input: PBMCs. The chain has TRBV6-4 and TRBJ2-1; 8 bases match TRBD1. The source of this sequence is a man in his sixties in good health and CMV-seronegative. DNA for the CDR3: TGTGCCAGCAGTACGACAGGGGATCCCGCGGAGCAGTTCTTC. It encodes CASSTTGDPAEQFF.